The T cell receptor (beta chain) described here comes from a study of shared clonotypes between healthy human individuals. Here immunoSEQ multiplex PCR was the method, and the copy in TCRdb shows in-frame clones only, minus some. The sample contains about 580,000 clones, 95% to 98% of which appear only once. This CDR3 has 13 residues. The germline V and J ends were trimmed by 6 bases and 6 bases, with 14 bases remaining between them. Germline V CDR1 and CDR2: SGHDN, FVKESK. Naive-designated CD8 cells lacked CD45RO, were positively enriched for CCR7, and omitted terminally differentiated effector memory CD45RA+ cells.

The origin of this receptor is a man aged 25 to 45 in good health. Sequences were obtained from naive CD8+ T cells sorted from blood. V gene TRBV14 combines with J gene TRBJ1-1, with D possibly matching TRBD1 (5 bases). For the CDR3, the DNA is TGTGCCAGCAGTCAGGGTTATCGTGCTGAAGCTTTCTTT. It codes for CASSQGYRAEAFF. The full variable domain, with the rest looked up from reference TRBV14 and TRBJ1-1, is EAGVTQFPSHSVIEKGQTVTLRCDPISGHDNLYWYRRVMGKEIKFLLHFVKESKQDESGMPNNRFLAERTGGTYSTLKVQPAELEDSGVYFCASSQGYRAEAFFGQGTRLTVV.